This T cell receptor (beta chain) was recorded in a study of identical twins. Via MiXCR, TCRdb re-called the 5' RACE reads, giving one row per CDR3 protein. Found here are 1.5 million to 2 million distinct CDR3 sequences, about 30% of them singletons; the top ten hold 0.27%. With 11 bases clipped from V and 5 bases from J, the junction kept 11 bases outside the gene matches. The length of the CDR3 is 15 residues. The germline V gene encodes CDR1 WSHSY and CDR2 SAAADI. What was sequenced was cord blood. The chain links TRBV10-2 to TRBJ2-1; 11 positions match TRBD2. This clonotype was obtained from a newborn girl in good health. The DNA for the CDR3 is TGCGCCGGGATGACTAGCGGGAAGAGGAACAATGAGCAGTTCTTC. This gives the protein CAGMTSGKRNNEQFF.